A single sample gave rise to the 4 T cell receptor beta chains below, sequenced in a study of blood T cell repertoires in COVID-19. Some clones are missing from TCRdb's copy, which holds only in-frame ones; the method was immunoSEQ multiplex PCR. Among roughly 70,000 clones listed, about nine tenths were seen once. Sequenced material: peripheral blood. The receptor source for this set is a man aged 45-65 years with active COVID-19.

The rearrangement joins TRBV28 to TRBJ2-7; the match to TRBD1 covers 8 bases. The CDR3 is 12 residues long. Germline V gene sequence: CDR1 MDHEN, CDR2 SYDVKM. V was clipped by 9 bases and J by 3 bases; unmatched bases: 4. The CDR3 sequence is CASRQGIYEQYF. The CDR3 DNA sequence: TGTGCCAGTCGACAGGGGATCTACGAGCAGTACTTC.

The rearrangement uses TRBV9 and TRBJ2-6; perhaps TRBD2 as D (5 bases). This CDR3 is 16 amino acids long. V was clipped by 0 bases and J by 3 bases, with 10 bases between them. Germline CDR1 is SGDLS and CDR2 is YYNGEE. CDR3 protein: CASSVAGIRGANVLTF. The CDR3 nucleotides are TGTGCCAGCAGCGTAGCCGGGATACGTGGGGCCAACGTCCTGACTTTC.

This clone was seen a single time. CDR3 nucleotide sequence: TGTGCCAGCAGCCTTTACGGGAACAATCAGCCCCAGCATTTT. Translation gives CASSLYGNNQPQHF. The chain joins TRBV5-6 to TRBJ1-5; D is unclear. Between the trimmed V and J ends, which lost 4 bases and 3 bases, there was a span of 11 bases. CDR1 SGHDT and CDR2 YYEEEE come from the germline V gene. The CDR3 has 14 residues.

The chain couples TRBV19 to TRBJ1-2; D is uncertain. V lost 7 bases and J 7 bases, leaving 13 bases between the germline ends. The CDR3 consists of 12 residues. The germline gives CDR1 LNHDA, CDR2 SQIVND (reference sequence). This chain's CDR3 is CASTSSRFGYTF. The DNA for the CDR3 is TGTGCCAGTACTTCGTCGCGCTTTGGCTACACCTTC. The whole variable domain, filled in from reference TRBV19 and TRBJ1-2, reads DGGITQSPKYLFRKEGQNVTLSCEQNLNHDAMYWYRQDPGQGLRLIYYSQIVNDFQKGDIAEGYSVSREKKESFPLTVTSAQKNPTAFYLCASTSSRFGYTFGSGTRLTVV.